A selection of T cell receptor beta chains follows, all from one sample in a study of regulatory T cells in long-lasting Graves disease. TCRdb passed the multiplex PCR reads through MiXCR, listing each CDR3 protein once. The profile covers some 430,000 distinct CDR3 sequences, with about a fifth appearing a single time and roughly 7.1% taken by the ten largest. The sequences come from peripheral blood mononuclear cells (PBMCs), collected when the disease was refractory, from a patient treated with antithyroid drugs. The source of these receptors is a female donor with Graves disease. Both conserved end residues are part of each CDR3. D genes are given only for firm matches. Part of the rows lack a size; the others show once, few, many or a class for expanded clones.

j_call d_call clone_size v_call cdr3_nt cdr3_aa
TRBJ2-7 NA many TRBV28 TGTGCCAGCAGATCCGTTTCGGAAAACTCCTACGAGCAGTACTTC CASRSVSENSYEQYF
TRBJ2-7 TRBD2 many TRBV7-9 TGTGCCAGCAGCTTAAGGCTAGCGGGACATAACTCCTACGAGCAGTACTTC CASSLRLAGHNSYEQYF
TRBJ2-7 TRBD2 NA TRBV7-3 TGTGCCAGCAGCCTTTTAGCGGGGCCTTACGAGCAGTACTTC CASSLLAGPYEQYF
TRBJ1-3 NA NA TRBV7-9 TGTGCCAGCAATATGGGGGGGACACCCATTGTAACTGGAAACACCATATATTTT CASNMGGTPIVTGNTIYF
TRBJ1-1 NA once TRBV7-3 TGTGCCAGCAGCTTAGGGCAGTCTCGTGAAGCTTTCTTT CASSLGQSREAFF
TRBJ2-7 NA NA TRBV12-5 TGTGCTAGTGGTTTGGTCCGCTACGAGCAGTACTTC CASGLVRYEQYF
TRBJ1-2 TRBD1 many TRBV7-9 TGTGCCAGTCAGGCGTCAGGACAGGGGATGCATGGCTACACCTTC CASQASGQGMHGYTF
TRBJ2-7 TRBD2 NA TRBV3-1 TGTGCCAGCGCCGGGGGGGGGAGGGCCGCCTACGAGCAGTACTTC CASAGGGRAAYEQYF
TRBJ2-3 TRBD2 NA TRBV6-2/TRBV6-3 TGTGCCAGCAGTATGACTAGCGGGAGGTGGACAGATACGCAGTATTTT CASSMTSGRWTDTQYF
TRBJ2-6 NA few TRBV28 TGTGCCAGCAGTTTAGATCTGGGAGGTTCTAGCTCTGGGGCCAACGTCCTGACTTTC CASSLDLGGSSSGANVLTF
TRBJ1-4 TRBD1 many TRBV6-1 TGTGCCGGACGACGGACAGGGGGCGATGAAAAACTGTTTTTT CAGRRTGGDEKLFF
TRBJ2-7 NA many TRBV28 TGTGCCAGCAGTTTTCGGGCCACCGGGGAGCAGTACTTC CASSFRATGEQYF
TRBJ2-2 TRBD2 few TRBV7-3 TGTGCCAGCAGCTCTAGCGGCACCGGGGAGCTGTTTTTT CASSSSGTGELFF
TRBJ2-7 TRBD2 few TRBV15 TGTGCCACAGCCGGGAGGAGAGCCTACGAGCAGTACTTC CATAGRRAYEQYF
TRBJ2-3 NA NA TRBV28 TGTGCCAGTTTATGGAGGGGCACAGATACGCAGTATTTT CASLWRGTDTQYF
TRBJ2-5 NA few TRBV14 TGTGCCAGCAGCCAAGACTGGTCGGGGACCCAGTACTTC CASSQDWSGTQYF
TRBJ2-6 NA NA TRBV10-3 TGTGCTATCAGTGAGTCGATGGCGGGGGCCAACGTCCTGACTTTC CAISESMAGANVLTF
TRBJ2-7 NA NA TRBV4-3 TGCGCCAGCAGCCCCCGTTGGCAGGGCGACCTTACCTACGAGCAGTACTTC CASSPRWQGDLTYEQYF
TRBJ2-5 NA many TRBV20-1 TGCAGTGCCCACTGGGCAGAGACCCAGTACTTC CSAHWAETQYF
TRBJ1-2 TRBD1 many TRBV29-1 TGCAGCGTCCATGGCAGGGGGCTCGAGGGCTACACCTTC CSVHGRGLEGYTF
TRBJ2-3 NA many TRBV28 TGTGCCAGCAGTTTGAGCCTAGATACGCAGTATTTT CASSLSLDTQYF
TRBJ1-2 NA few TRBV3-1 TGTGCCAGCAGCCACAGGGCCCGCTATGGCTACACCTTC CASSHRARYGYTF
TRBJ1-2 NA NA TRBV7-3 TGTGCCAGCAGCTCACAGGGTCACTATGGCTACACCTTC CASSSQGHYGYTF
TRBJ1-2 NA few TRBV3-1 TGTGCCAGCAGCCAATCGCCTTTAAACCTTGACTATGGCTACACCTTC CASSQSPLNLDYGYTF
TRBJ1-2 TRBD1 few TRBV29-1 TGCAGCGTTTGGACAGGTCTCTATGGCTACACCTTC CSVWTGLYGYTF
TRBJ1-2 NA many TRBV7-3 TGTGCCAGCAGCTTAACGGCACAGGGCAGCGGCTACACCTTC CASSLTAQGSGYTF
TRBJ1-1 NA NA TRBV5-1 TGCGCCAGCAGAATGGGGTGGGTGGACGGGGACACTGAAGCTTTCTTT CASRMGWVDGDTEAFF
TRBJ1-5 NA many TRBV29-1 TGCAGCGTTGATTCGGGGTCTCCCGATCAGCCCCAGCATTTT CSVDSGSPDQPQHF
TRBJ1-2 NA many TRBV7-3 TGTGCCAGCAGCCCCAGTTCGGACTATGGCTACACCTTC CASSPSSDYGYTF
TRBJ2-7 TRBD1 NA TRBV5-1 TGCGCCAGCAGCACCGGGACAGGGGGCTCCGACGAGCAGTACTTC CASSTGTGGSDEQYF
TRBJ2-7 NA many TRBV20-1 TGCAGTGCCACCAATCCAATCAGGGGAACGTACGAGCAGTACTTC CSATNPIRGTYEQYF
TRBJ2-7 NA few TRBV29-1 TGCAGCGTTGGGCGGCAGGGTGACTACGAGCAGTACTTC CSVGRQGDYEQYF